Listed below are T cell receptor beta chains from one sample, sequenced in a study of human T cells and chemical hapten exposure. TCRdb reprocessed the RACE reads via MiXCR and lists one record per CDR3 protein. Among 350,000 to 400,000 distinct CDR3 sequences listed, around 6% were seen once. Sequences were derived from whole blood, sampled in connection with sensitization to the hapten diphenylcyclopropenone (DPC). The source is a woman aged 18-29 years with alopecia areata. Some clones in this sample may be carry-over from other donors' samples. CDR3s include the opening cysteine and the closing phenylalanine or tryptophan. The order of the fields is CDR3 protein, CDR3 DNA, J gene, V gene, D gene, clone size. D genes are given only for firm matches. Clone sizes are given selectively: once, few, many, or a class where the clone is expanded.

CASSLDGDPRNEQYF | TGCGCCAGCAGCTTGGACGGTGACCCTAGGAACGAGCAGTACTTC | TRBJ2-7 | TRBV5-1 | - | -
CASSQAPGSGDYNEQFF | TGCGCCAGCAGCCAAGCCCCCGGGAGCGGGGACTACAATGAGCAGTTCTTC | TRBJ2-1 | TRBV4-1 | TRBD2 | few
CASSLRGGAFF | TGTGCCAGCAGTTTAAGAGGGGGAGCTTTCTTT | TRBJ1-1 | TRBV12-3/TRBV12-4 | - | many
CASSPLPGGGNRPGELFF | TGTGCCAGCAGTCCTCTCCCCGGGGGCGGTAACCGACCCGGGGAGCTGTTTTTT | TRBJ2-2 | TRBV28 | - | few
CASSFTAGDYGYTF | TGCGCCAGCAGCTTCACGGCAGGGGACTATGGCTACACCTTC | TRBJ1-2 | TRBV5-1 | - | many
CASSPVGGPSTDTQYF | TGTGCCAGCTCCCCGGTCGGGGGACCTAGCACAGATACGCAGTATTTT | TRBJ2-3 | TRBV18 | - | many
CASSPDSSSYNEQFF | TGTGCCAGCAGTCCAGACAGCAGCTCCTACAATGAGCAGTTCTTC | TRBJ2-1 | TRBV12-3/TRBV12-4 | - | few
CASSRTQLGNYGYTF | TGTGCCAGCAGCCGAACCCAATTAGGAAACTATGGCTACACCTTC | TRBJ1-2 | TRBV7-8 | - | few
CSVVTGGYGYTF | TGCAGCGTTGTGACAGGGGGCTATGGCTACACCTTC | TRBJ1-2 | TRBV29-1 | TRBD1 | few
CAITGQLGEKLFF | TGTGCCATCACAGGGCAGCTTGGCGAAAAACTGTTTTTT | TRBJ1-4 | TRBV10-3 | - | -
CASSKRGGQLGNEQFF | TGTGCCAGCAGCAAAAGAGGAGGACAGTTGGGAAATGAGCAGTTCTTC | TRBJ2-1 | TRBV9 | - | many
CASSQDSPGTYNEQFF | TGCGCCAGCAGCCAAGATAGTCCGGGAACCTACAATGAGCAGTTCTTC | TRBJ2-1 | TRBV4-3 | - | -
CASSSEDRGIYGYTF | TGTGCCAGCAGCTCCGAAGACAGGGGTATCTATGGCTACACCTTC | TRBJ1-2 | TRBV7-9 | TRBD1 | -
CASSAPGRSKYEQYF | TGTGCCAGCAGCGCGCCCGGGCGGTCTAAGTACGAGCAGTACTTC | TRBJ2-7 | TRBV13 | - | once
CATSGGGLTGELFF | TGTGCCACCAGTGGGGGGGGCCTCACCGGGGAGCTGTTTTTT | TRBJ2-2 | TRBV24-1 | - | -
CASSQERDRGTYEQYF | TGTGCCAGCAGCCAAGAAAGGGACAGGGGCACGTACGAGCAGTACTTC | TRBJ2-7 | TRBV4-2 | TRBD1 | many
CASSQERVRMNTEAFF | TGCGCCAGCAGCCAAGAGAGGGTACGGATGAACACTGAAGCTTTCTTT | TRBJ1-1 | TRBV4-1 | - | few
CASVKNWGEQYF | TGTGCCAGCGTTAAAAATTGGGGCGAGCAGTACTTC | TRBJ2-7 | TRBV9 | - | -
CSFRQGKTEAFF | TGCAGCTTCCGACAGGGGAAAACTGAAGCTTTCTTT | TRBJ1-1 | TRBV29-1 | TRBD1 | -
CASSQDVAQETQYF | TGTGCCAGCAGCCAAGATGTCGCCCAAGAGACCCAGTACTTC | TRBJ2-5 | TRBV4-2 | - | few
CASSGRGGGYTF | TGTGCCAGCAGTGGCAGGGGGGGAGGCTACACCTTC | TRBJ1-2 | TRBV2 | TRBD1 | many
CASSRRESRETQYF | TGTGCCAGCAGCCGTAGGGAGTCGAGAGAGACCCAGTACTTC | TRBJ2-5 | TRBV7-2 | - | few
CASSLRSLRANTGELFF | TGCGCCAGCAGCTTACGGAGCTTGCGGGCTAACACCGGGGAGCTGTTTTTT | TRBJ2-2 | TRBV5-1 | - | -
CASSLFDIQYF | TGTGCCAGCAGTTTATTTGACATTCAGTACTTC | TRBJ2-4 | TRBV12-3/TRBV12-4 | - | many
CASSPYSTGGALSAGANVLTF | TGTGCCAGCTCACCTTACAGTACTGGCGGGGCCCTATCCGCTGGGGCCAACGTCCTGACTTTC | TRBJ2-6 | TRBV18 | - | -
CASSQAGNKDRHGYTF | TGTGCCAGCAGCCAAGCCGGAAACAAGGACAGGCATGGCTACACCTTC | TRBJ1-2 | TRBV14 | TRBD1 | many
CSSTRAYSNQPQHF | TGCAGTTCTACAAGGGCCTATAGCAATCAGCCCCAGCATTTT | TRBJ1-5 | TRBV20-1 | - | many
CASSYSSGIREAFF | TGTGCCAGCAGTTACTCGTCGGGGATCCGGGAAGCTTTCTTT | TRBJ1-1 | TRBV6-6 | - | many
CATRTGGETQYF | TGTGCCACCCGGACAGGGGGAGAGACCCAGTACTTC | TRBJ2-5 | TRBV12-3/TRBV12-4 | TRBD1 | -
CASRLAGGPTSYNEQFF | TGTGCCAGCAGGCTAGCGGGGGGCCCGACCTCCTACAATGAGCAGTTCTTC | TRBJ2-1 | TRBV6-6 | TRBD2 | few
CASSLSGAGISAIYF | TGCGCCAGCAGCTTGTCTGGGGCAGGGATTTCCGCCATATATTTT | TRBJ1-3 | TRBV5-1 | - | many
CSASERDYEQYF | TGCAGTGCTAGTGAAAGGGACTACGAGCAGTACTTC | TRBJ2-7 | TRBV20-1 | - | -
CASSPQIPGSGSYNEQFF | TGTGCCAGCAGCCCACAAATCCCGGGATCGGGAAGTTACAATGAGCAGTTCTTC | TRBJ2-1 | TRBV9 | - | -